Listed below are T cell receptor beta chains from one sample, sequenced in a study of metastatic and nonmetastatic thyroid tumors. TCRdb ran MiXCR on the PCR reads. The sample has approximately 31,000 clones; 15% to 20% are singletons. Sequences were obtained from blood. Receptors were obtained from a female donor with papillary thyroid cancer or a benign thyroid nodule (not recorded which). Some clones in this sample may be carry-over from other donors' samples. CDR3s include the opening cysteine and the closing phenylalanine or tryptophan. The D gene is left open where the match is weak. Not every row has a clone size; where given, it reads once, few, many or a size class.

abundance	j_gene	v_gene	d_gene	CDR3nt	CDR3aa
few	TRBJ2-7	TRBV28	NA	TGTGCCAGCAGTTTAGTTAGTGCGGAGATCAGGGGCGAGCAGTACTTC	CASSLVSAEIRGEQYF
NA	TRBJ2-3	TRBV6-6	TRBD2	TGTGCCAGCAGTTACGGCGGGAGGACAGATACGCAGTATTTT	CASSYGGRTDTQYF
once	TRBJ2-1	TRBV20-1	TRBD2	TGCAGTGCTAGAGGGGGGGCTAGCGGGCGGCCGGTGCAGTTCTTC	CSARGGASGRPVQFF
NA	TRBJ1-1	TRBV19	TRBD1	TGTGCCAGTGTTACGACAGGGTGGAACACTGAAGCTTTCTTT	CASVTTGWNTEAFF
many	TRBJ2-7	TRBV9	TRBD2	TGTGCCAGCAGCGGTGCCAAGGGCGGGAGTTACGAGCAGTACTTC	CASSGAKGGSYEQYF
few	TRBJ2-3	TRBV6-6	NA	TGTGCCAGCAGTTATCGTGCCGGCAGCACAGATACGCAGTATTTT	CASSYRAGSTDTQYF
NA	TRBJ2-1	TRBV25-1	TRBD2	TGTGCCAGCAGTGGGCTAGCGGGAGGAGCAGATGAGCAGTTCTTC	CASSGLAGGADEQFF
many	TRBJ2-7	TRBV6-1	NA	TGTGCCAGCAAGCTCGGGACCGCCTCCTACGAGCAGTACTTC	CASKLGTASYEQYF
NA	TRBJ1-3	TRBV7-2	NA	TGTGCCAGCAGCTTAGAGGACACCTCTGGAAACACCATATATTTT	CASSLEDTSGNTIYF
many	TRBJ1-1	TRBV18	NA	TGTGCCAGCTCACCTCAGGTGCGCACTGAAGCTTTCTTT	CASSPQVRTEAFF
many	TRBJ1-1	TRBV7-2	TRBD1	TGTGCCAGCAGCCAGCAACAGGGGGCTAAGGCTTTCTTT	CASSQQQGAKAFF
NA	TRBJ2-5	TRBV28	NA	TGTGCCAGCACTACTGGGGTAGCGGAGATGCAAGAGACCCAGTACTTC	CASTTGVAEMQETQYF
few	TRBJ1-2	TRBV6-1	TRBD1	TGTGCCAGCAGTGTCTCACAGGGGACACCCTATGGCTACACCTTC	CASSVSQGTPYGYTF
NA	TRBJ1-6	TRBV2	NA	TGTGCCAGCAGTGAATACGGCGAAAATTCACCCCTCCACTTT	CASSEYGENSPLHF
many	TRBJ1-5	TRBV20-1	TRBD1	TGCAGTGCTTCCGACAGGGACAATCAGCCCCAGCATTTT	CSASDRDNQPQHF
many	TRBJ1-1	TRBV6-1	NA	TGTGCCAGCATTCTGGGGGGGAATGAAGACACTGAAGCTTTCTTT	CASILGGNEDTEAFF
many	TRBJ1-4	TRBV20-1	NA	TGCAGTGCTAGCGGGGGGCGGGATGAAAAACTGTTTTTT	CSASGGRDEKLFF
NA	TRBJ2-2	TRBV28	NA	TGTGCCAGCATTTTTAACACCGGGGAGCTGTTTTTT	CASIFNTGELFF
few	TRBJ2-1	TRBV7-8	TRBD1	TGTGCCAGCAGCACGGGACAGGGGGCAAACAATGAGCAGTTCTTC	CASSTGQGANNEQFF
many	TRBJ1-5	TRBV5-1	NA	TGCGCCAGCAGCTTGCTTAGCAATCAGCCCCAGCATTTT	CASSLLSNQPQHF
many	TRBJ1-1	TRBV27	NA	TGTGCCAGCAGTTTATCCGGCAGGGTCACTGAAGCTTTCTTT	CASSLSGRVTEAFF
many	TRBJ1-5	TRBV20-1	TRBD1	TGCAGTGCTAGAGAAGGGGGCGGCAATCAGCCCCAGCATTTT	CSAREGGGNQPQHF
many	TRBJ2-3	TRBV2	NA	TGTGCCAGCAGTGATTGGCATAGCACAGATACGCAGTATTTT	CASSDWHSTDTQYF
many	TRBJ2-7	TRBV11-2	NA	TGTGCCAGCAGCTCCCCCCGTCACACGTCGGCCTACGAGCAGTACTTC	CASSSPRHTSAYEQYF
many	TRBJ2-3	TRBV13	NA	TGTGCCAGCAGCTTAGAGGGACCTTTCACAGATACGCAGTATTTT	CASSLEGPFTDTQYF
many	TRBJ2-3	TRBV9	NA	TGTGCCAGCAGCGACACAGATACGCAGTATTTT	CASSDTDTQYF
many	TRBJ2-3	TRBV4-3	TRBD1	TGCGCCAGCAGCCAAGACACCGACAGGGGGCGAGCAGATACGCAGTATTTT	CASSQDTDRGRADTQYF
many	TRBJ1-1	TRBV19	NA	TGTGCCAGTAGTATTCGTCCCGGGAACACTGAAGCTTTCTTT	CASSIRPGNTEAFF
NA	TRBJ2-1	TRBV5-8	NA	TGTGCCAGCAGCTTGGACGGTTACAATGAGCAGTTCTTC	CASSLDGYNEQFF
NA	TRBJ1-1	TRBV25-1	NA	TGTACCAGCAGTGAATACGGGACGGAAGCTTTCTTT	CTSSEYGTEAFF
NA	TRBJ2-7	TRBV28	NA	TGTGCCAGCAGTCAGGGGTTTAAAGCCTACGAGCAGTACTTC	CASSQGFKAYEQYF
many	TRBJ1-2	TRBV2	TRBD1	TGTGCCAGCAGTGAACCGGGACAGGCGTGGAATGGCTACACCTTC	CASSEPGQAWNGYTF
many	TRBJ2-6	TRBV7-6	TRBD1	TGTGCCAGCAGCTCAGGGGGCCCACTATCTGGGGCCAACGTCCTGACTTTC	CASSSGGPLSGANVLTF
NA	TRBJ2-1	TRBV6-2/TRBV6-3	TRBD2	TGTGCCAGCAGTTACGAACTAGCGGGAGGGCCGAGCTACAATGAGCAGTTCTTC	CASSYELAGGPSYNEQFF
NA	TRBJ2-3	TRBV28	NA	TGTGCCAGCACCACAGGAGGGAGTAAGATTACGCAGTATTTT	CASTTGGSKITQYF
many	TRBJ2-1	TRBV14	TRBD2	TGTGCCAGCAGCCGAGTAGCGGGATCGGGCTACAATGAGCAGTTCTTC	CASSRVAGSGYNEQFF
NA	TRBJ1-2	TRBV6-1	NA	TGTGCCAGCACCCTCACGGGGGGGTCGGACTATGGCTACACCTTC	CASTLTGGSDYGYTF
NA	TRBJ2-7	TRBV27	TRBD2	TGTGCCAGCAGTAGGACTAGCGGGAGGAAGGAGGAGCAGTACTTC	CASSRTSGRKEEQYF
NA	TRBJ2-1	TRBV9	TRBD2	TGTGCCAGCAGCCCACCCCCAACGGGAGGGCCGGTTAATGAGCAGTTCTTC	CASSPPPTGGPVNEQFF
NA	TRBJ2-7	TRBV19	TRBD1	TGTGCCAGTAGTATTGAATGGGACAGGGTCTACGAGCAGTACTTC	CASSIEWDRVYEQYF